Listed below are T cell receptor beta chains from one sample, sequenced in a study of CD8+ T cells in alopecia areata. Measured with immunoSEQ multiplex PCR; TCRdb has only the in-frame clones, and not every one. The table records tens of thousands of clones, 46% of them present only once. The material sequenced was CD8+ T cells sorted from blood, taken at approximately week 36, from a patient treated with tofacitinib. All receptors derive from a human donor with alopecia areata. Each CDR3 is given with its conserved first and last residue. D genes are given only for firm matches. The size of a clone is reported for some rows only, either as once, few or many, or as a class for expanded clones.

clone size: NA
J gene: TRBJ2-1
D gene: NA
V gene: TRBV30
CDR3 DNA: TGTGCCTGGGGACAGAACAATGAGCAGTTCTTC
CDR3 protein: CAWGQNNEQFF

clone size: NA
J gene: TRBJ1-1
D gene: NA
V gene: TRBV30
CDR3 DNA: TGTGCCTGGAACCGAGACGTAATCACTGAAGCTTTCTTT
CDR3 protein: CAWNRDVITEAFF

clone size: NA
J gene: TRBJ2-1
D gene: TRBD2
V gene: TRBV19
CDR3 DNA: TGTGCCAGTAGTACTTTAGCGGGTGTTTACAATGAGCAGTTCTTC
CDR3 protein: CASSTLAGVYNEQFF

clone size: NA
J gene: TRBJ2-7
D gene: TRBD1
V gene: TRBV14
CDR3 DNA: TGTGCCAGCAGCCAGGACAGGATCTACGAGCAGTACTTC
CDR3 protein: CASSQDRIYEQYF

clone size: NA
J gene: TRBJ2-2
D gene: NA
V gene: TRBV4-1
CDR3 DNA: TGCGCCAGCAGCCAAGAGGGGCGGGGGGAGCTGTTTTTT
CDR3 protein: CASSQEGRGELFF

clone size: NA
J gene: TRBJ2-5
D gene: NA
V gene: TRBV12-5
CDR3 DNA: TGTGCTAGTGGTTTATCGTGGAACGAGACCCAGTACTTC
CDR3 protein: CASGLSWNETQYF

clone size: NA
J gene: TRBJ2-3
D gene: TRBD2
V gene: TRBV7-9
CDR3 DNA: TGTGCCAGCAGTGGGACTAGCGGACTGGTAGATACGCAGTATTTT
CDR3 protein: CASSGTSGLVDTQYF

clone size: NA
J gene: TRBJ1-4
D gene: NA
V gene: TRBV5-1
CDR3 DNA: TGCGCCAGCAGCTTAGGATCGGAAAAACTGTTTTTT
CDR3 protein: CASSLGSEKLFF

clone size: once
J gene: TRBJ2-7
D gene: NA
V gene: TRBV7-9
CDR3 DNA: TGTGCCAGCAGCCCGGCTAACACCTACGAGCAGTACTTC
CDR3 protein: CASSPANTYEQYF

clone size: few
J gene: TRBJ1-1
D gene: NA
V gene: TRBV27
CDR3 DNA: TGTGCCAGCAGTATACACGGCCCGAACACTGAAGCTTTCTTT
CDR3 protein: CASSIHGPNTEAFF

clone size: NA
J gene: TRBJ2-7
D gene: TRBD1
V gene: TRBV7-2
CDR3 DNA: TGTGCCAGCAGCCCCGGGACAGGGGCCTACGAGCAGTACTTC
CDR3 protein: CASSPGTGAYEQYF

clone size: NA
J gene: TRBJ2-3
D gene: TRBD2
V gene: TRBV29-1
CDR3 DNA: TGCAGCGTTGAAACTAGCGCCCGTATCACAGATACGCAGTATTTT
CDR3 protein: CSVETSARITDTQYF

clone size: NA
J gene: TRBJ2-2
D gene: NA
V gene: TRBV27
CDR3 DNA: TGTGCCAGCAGTCCGTCGACCACCGGGGAGCTGTTTTTT
CDR3 protein: CASSPSTTGELFF

clone size: once
J gene: TRBJ2-1
D gene: NA
V gene: TRBV6-6
CDR3 DNA: TGTGCCAGCAGTTCCCTGCGGTCAACCTACAATGAGCAGTTCTTC
CDR3 protein: CASSSLRSTYNEQFF

clone size: few
J gene: TRBJ2-1
D gene: NA
V gene: TRBV6-6
CDR3 DNA: TGTGCCAGCAGTTACCCCAGGGCGCACGATGAGCAGTTCTTC
CDR3 protein: CASSYPRAHDEQFF

clone size: NA
J gene: TRBJ2-2
D gene: NA
V gene: TRBV4-1
CDR3 DNA: TGCGCCAGCAGCCAAGATAAAAGGGGTACCGGGGAGCTGTTTTTT
CDR3 protein: CASSQDKRGTGELFF

clone size: few
J gene: TRBJ1-1
D gene: TRBD1
V gene: TRBV11-2
CDR3 DNA: TGTGCCAGCAGCTTTGGGGGGACAGGCACTGAAGCTTTCTTT
CDR3 protein: CASSFGGTGTEAFF

clone size: few
J gene: TRBJ2-1
D gene: TRBD1
V gene: TRBV30
CDR3 DNA: TGTGCCTGGAGTTCGGGCAGGGGGCCAAATGAGCAGTTCTTC
CDR3 protein: CAWSSGRGPNEQFF

clone size: NA
J gene: TRBJ2-1
D gene: NA
V gene: TRBV4-1
CDR3 DNA: TGCGCCAGCAGCCAAGATACCAGCCCCGGTGAAAATGAGCAGTTCTTC
CDR3 protein: CASSQDTSPGENEQFF

clone size: NA
J gene: TRBJ2-7
D gene: TRBD1
V gene: TRBV2
CDR3 DNA: TGTGCCAGCAGCTCCGACAGGGATTTCGACGAGCAGTACTTC
CDR3 protein: CASSSDRDFDEQYF

clone size: NA
J gene: TRBJ2-1
D gene: TRBD2
V gene: TRBV7-2
CDR3 DNA: TGTGCCAGCAGCTTGTCTAGCGGAGGGGAGCAGTTCTTC
CDR3 protein: CASSLSSGGEQFF

clone size: NA
J gene: TRBJ1-1
D gene: TRBD1
V gene: TRBV4-1
CDR3 DNA: TGCGCCAGCAGCCAGACAGGGGTTGCTGAAGCTTTCTTT
CDR3 protein: CASSQTGVAEAFF

clone size: few
J gene: TRBJ2-1
D gene: TRBD2
V gene: TRBV29-1
CDR3 DNA: TGCAGCGCTAACCGGGACTATGCGGTGACTGAGCAGTTCTTC
CDR3 protein: CSANRDYAVTEQFF

clone size: NA
J gene: TRBJ2-7
D gene: TRBD2
V gene: TRBV29-1
CDR3 DNA: TGCAGCGTTGCCGGGACTATAAACGAGCAGTACTTC
CDR3 protein: CSVAGTINEQYF

clone size: NA
J gene: TRBJ2-1
D gene: NA
V gene: TRBV29-1
CDR3 DNA: TGCAGCGTGAGCCGCAGGGGGGAGATTTACAATGAGCAGTTCTTC
CDR3 protein: CSVSRRGEIYNEQFF

clone size: few
J gene: TRBJ2-1
D gene: NA
V gene: TRBV29-1
CDR3 DNA: TGCAGCCCCACCAAGGGAAATGAGCAGTTCTTC
CDR3 protein: CSPTKGNEQFF

clone size: NA
J gene: TRBJ2-1
D gene: NA
V gene: TRBV7-2
CDR3 DNA: TGTGCCAGCACCCCCGGCTCCTACAATGAGCAGTTCTTC
CDR3 protein: CASTPGSYNEQFF

clone size: NA
J gene: TRBJ2-1
D gene: NA
V gene: TRBV29-1
CDR3 DNA: TGCAGCGTTGAGCGGCGAGGGAGTGATGCGACCACCTACAATGAGCAGTTCTTC
CDR3 protein: CSVERRGSDATTYNEQFF

clone size: few
J gene: TRBJ2-6
D gene: NA
V gene: TRBV6-4
CDR3 DNA: TGTGCCAGCAGTGACTCCCCGGAGGCGGGGGCCAACGTCCTGACTTTC
CDR3 protein: CASSDSPEAGANVLTF

clone size: NA
J gene: TRBJ2-1
D gene: TRBD2
V gene: TRBV7-9
CDR3 DNA: TGTGCCAGCAGCTATAGCGGGAGTGGAGGGAATGAGCAGTTCTTC
CDR3 protein: CASSYSGSGGNEQFF

clone size: few
J gene: TRBJ2-7
D gene: TRBD2
V gene: TRBV15
CDR3 DNA: TGTGCCACCAGCAGAGTTCCCCACAGCGGGAGCTCCTACGAGCAGTACTTC
CDR3 protein: CATSRVPHSGSSYEQYF

clone size: few
J gene: TRBJ2-7
D gene: NA
V gene: TRBV30
CDR3 DNA: TGTGCCTGGAGTGTACTAGCAACCTACGAGCAGTACTTC
CDR3 protein: CAWSVLATYEQYF

clone size: NA
J gene: TRBJ1-2
D gene: NA
V gene: TRBV29-1
CDR3 DNA: TGCAGCACTCAAGGGCCAGCTATTGACTACACCTTC
CDR3 protein: CSTQGPAIDYTF

clone size: NA
J gene: TRBJ2-3
D gene: NA
V gene: TRBV29-1
CDR3 DNA: TGCAGCGTTGAAACCTTCCTAGAAACAGATACGCAGTATTTT
CDR3 protein: CSVETFLETDTQYF

clone size: few
J gene: TRBJ2-5
D gene: TRBD2
V gene: TRBV9
CDR3 DNA: TGTGCCAGCAGCCGCATAAATAGCGGGAGGGGAGAGACCCAGTACTTC
CDR3 protein: CASSRINSGRGETQYF

clone size: few
J gene: TRBJ2-2
D gene: TRBD1
V gene: TRBV30
CDR3 DNA: TGTGCCTGGCGACAGGGTGCCGGGGAGCTGTTTTTT
CDR3 protein: CAWRQGAGELFF

clone size: few
J gene: TRBJ1-1
D gene: NA
V gene: TRBV19
CDR3 DNA: TGTGCCAGTAGTGTCTCCGGGACGGCGAACACTGAAGCTTTCTTT
CDR3 protein: CASSVSGTANTEAFF

clone size: NA
J gene: TRBJ2-6
D gene: NA
V gene: TRBV9
CDR3 DNA: TGTGCCAGCAGCGGAAACAGGGCCAACTCTGGGGCCAACGTCCTGACTTTC
CDR3 protein: CASSGNRANSGANVLTF

clone size: NA
J gene: TRBJ1-2
D gene: NA
V gene: TRBV9
CDR3 DNA: TGTGCCAGCAGCTTAGACCGGGTTGGCTACACCTTC
CDR3 protein: CASSLDRVGYTF

clone size: NA
J gene: TRBJ2-7
D gene: TRBD1
V gene: TRBV27
CDR3 DNA: TGTGCCAGCAGTATAGGAGGCGCCAGGGGGCACGAGCAGTACTTC
CDR3 protein: CASSIGGARGHEQYF

clone size: NA
J gene: TRBJ2-3
D gene: NA
V gene: TRBV4-1
CDR3 DNA: TGCGCCAGCAGCCAATCGGCTAGCCGATACACAGATACGCAGTATTTT
CDR3 protein: CASSQSASRYTDTQYF

clone size: NA
J gene: TRBJ2-7
D gene: NA
V gene: TRBV2
CDR3 DNA: TGTGCCAGCAGTGACCTAGCACGGGAGCAGTACTTC
CDR3 protein: CASSDLAREQYF

clone size: NA
J gene: TRBJ2-5
D gene: NA
V gene: TRBV4-1
CDR3 DNA: TGCGCCAGCAGCCTCGGTAGTGCCCGGGGGGAGACCCAGTACTTC
CDR3 protein: CASSLGSARGETQYF

clone size: NA
J gene: TRBJ2-7
D gene: TRBD1
V gene: TRBV5-1
CDR3 DNA: TGCGCCAGCAGCGAAGGGACAGGGGACGAGCAGTACTTC
CDR3 protein: CASSEGTGDEQYF

clone size: NA
J gene: TRBJ2-1
D gene: NA
V gene: TRBV28
CDR3 DNA: TGTGCCAGCAGTTTTCTCTCAGGGACCAACAATGAGCAGTTCTTC
CDR3 protein: CASSFLSGTNNEQFF

clone size: NA
J gene: TRBJ1-2
D gene: NA
V gene: TRBV4-1
CDR3 DNA: TGCGCCAGCAGCCAAGTGGCAGGAAGAAACTATGGCTACACCTTC
CDR3 protein: CASSQVAGRNYGYTF

clone size: NA
J gene: TRBJ1-1
D gene: TRBD1
V gene: TRBV6-6
CDR3 DNA: TGTGCCAGCAGTTACCCGCCTCGGACAGGGAACACTGAAGCTTTCTTT
CDR3 protein: CASSYPPRTGNTEAFF